This TCR beta chain emerged from a study of OX40 agonist ivuxolimab in advanced cancers. Looking at the study overall: The group had a mean age of about 65 years, ranged from roughly 23 to 85, and was 82.7% male.

Peripheral blood came from all dose cohorts at three timepoints. Concerning this clone: As yet, its antigen is unknown.

Only in-frame clones appear in the TCRdb table, and some are missing; sequencing was by immunoSEQ multiplex PCR. Seen here are 60,000 to 65,000 clones, approximately 84% observed once, and the top ten hold more than 8%. Whole-study findings and limits: Expanded clones were, on average, more numerous in CD8+ T cells than in CD4+.

This TCR was recovered from an adult with an advanced solid tumor such as melanoma, head and neck, liver or kidney cancer. This specimen consisted of CD4+ or CD8+ T cells sorted from blood, obtained in a trial of the OX40 agonist ivuxolimab.

For the CDR3, the DNA is TGCGCCAAGGCCTTCCGGACGATTCTCGGCTACACCTTC. Its translation is CAKAFRTILGYTF. V usage is TRBV1 and J usage is TRBJ1-2. TRBV1 is a recognized pseudogene. The CDR3 runs 13 residues.